This TCR beta chain was captured in a study of control samples from healthy donors and cancer patients (dated by TCRdb to between 2020 and 2021). Receptor libraries were prepared by the immunoSEQ multiplex PCR assay. What TCRdb holds here is the immuneACCESS table cut down to in-frame rearrangements. Part of the clones is not present; checked against another copy, under half of the missing clones reflect an unresolved V gene, and the others are unexplained. For this sample there are about 160,000 clones; 96% appear just once. Approximately 0.97% of the sample is held by the ten biggest clonotypes. For this clone: The specificity of this receptor is unknown. Base qualities are missing; no much larger clone stands one base away.

Including the terminal cysteine and phenylalanine, the CDR3 comprises 16 residues. Of all the DNA, just the CDR3 is kept, 48 bases in frame from base 1. Sequences LNHDA (CDR1) and SQIVND (CDR2) are obtained from the germline V gene (reference sequence). V has 6 bases trimmed and J has 3 bases trimmed; junction bases matching no gene number 10. The chain couples TRBV19 to TRBJ2-1, with TRBD2 identical over 8 junction bases. The sequenced material came from blood. This clonotype originated in a woman aged 25-40 years in good health. The nucleotides read TGTGCCAGTAGAGACGTACTAGCGGCGAACTACAATGAGCAGTTCTTC. Its coded protein is CASRDVLAANYNEQFF.